Reported below is one T cell receptor (beta chain). The antigen remains undetermined. The sample is drawn from a study of T cell responses to AZD1222 COVID-19 vaccine. Points from the study as a whole: Baseline testing showed seropositivity in only a handful of AZD1222 recipients. Among the donors, most were white British and more were female, and clonal diversity was possibly underestimated. The reported proportion of spike-specific TCRs targeting unmutated variant regions was nearly half.

Generated by immunoSEQ multiplex PCR, the TCRdb table keeps only in-frame clones and is missing some. Of tens of thousands of clones listed, approximately 86% are singletons. V shed 5 bases and J shed 4 bases, with 9 bases lying between them. CDR3 length equals 13 residues. The germline V gene has CDR1 LNHNV and CDR2 YYDKDF (reference sequence). The specimen comprised peripheral blood, sampled 28 days after the second AZD1222 dose. This chain uses TRBV15 with TRBJ1-3, with a weak D call TRBD1 (5 bases). The sequence was obtained from an adult who received the AZD1222 COVID-19 vaccine. CDR3: CATSFQGGNTIYF. CDR3 sequence (DNA): TGTGCCACCAGCTTTCAGGGAGGAAACACCATATATTTT.